Each of the 3 T cell receptor beta chains below was sequenced from the same sample in a study of tumor and adjacent non-tumor tissue in lung cancer. No cell sorting was done before RNA was extracted from the tissue. TCRbeta libraries were built with three rounds of nested PCR, modified from ARM-PCR. TCRdb itself ran the multiplex PCR reads through MiXCR, one entry per CDR3 protein. In the table there are about 78,000 distinct CDR3 sequences, around 75% of which are singletons. Sequenced: lung tumor tissue. Receptors were obtained from a woman in her fifties or sixties with non-small cell lung cancer.

The chain combines TRBV20-1 with TRBJ2-7; maybe TRBD1 (6 bases). Germline V gene sequence: CDR1 DFQATT, CDR2 SNEGSKA (reference sequence). This CDR3 comprises 14 residues. V lost 5 bases to trimming and J lost 3 bases, with 17 bases between them. DNA for the CDR3: TGCAGTGCTGAGCCTGGGATAGGGGGCTACGAGCAGTACTTC. It specifies CSAEPGIGGYEQYF.

About this clonotype: Compared with germline, one end of the junction differs, possibly owing to a read error. The chain combines TRBV12-3 or TRBV12-4 with TRBJ1-1; D gene unclear. This CDR3 is built from 13 residues. The CDR3 loop reads CAISLTETTEAFF. CDR3 nucleotide sequence: TGTGCCATCAGTTTAACTGAGACCACTGAAGCTTTCTTT.

Points on this clonotype: The junction shows a germline mismatch at one end, possibly a read error. The chain recombines TRBV29-1 with TRBJ1-2; 7 positions agree with TRBD1. Germline V gives CDR1 SQVTM, CDR2 ANQGSEA. This CDR3 comprises 11 residues. The chain's CDR3 is CSGLTGYGYSF. CDR3 coding DNA: TGCAGCGGTCTGACAGGGTATGGCTACTCCTTC.